These T cell receptor beta chains were read from a single sample in a study of control samples from healthy donors and cancer patients. Profiled with immunoSEQ multiplex PCR; TCRdb holds only in-frame clones, not every one. The profile shows tens of thousands of clones, roughly 94% of them singletons. The sequenced material came from blood. The receptors originated from a man between 60 and 75 years old in good health. The CDR3 runs from the conserved cysteine through the conserved F or W. Each record gives: V gene, J gene, CDR3 length, CDR3 protein.

V gene: TRBV5-1; J gene: TRBJ1-1; CDR3 length: 15; CDR3 protein: CASSLERGSNTEAFF
V gene: TRBV7-2; J gene: TRBJ1-1; CDR3 length: 13; CDR3 protein: CASSFMGVTEAFF
V gene: TRBV21-1; J gene: TRBJ1-1; CDR3 length: 16; CDR3 protein: CASSKATGGKGTEAFF
V gene: TRBV28; J gene: TRBJ1-1; CDR3 length: 16; CDR3 protein: CASSFLDRILNTEAFF
V gene: TRBV3-1/TRBV3-2; J gene: TRBJ1-6; CDR3 length: 13; CDR3 protein: CASSQGGNSPLHF
V gene: TRBV2; J gene: TRBJ2-7; CDR3 length: 13; CDR3 protein: CASSGGTGKEQYF
V gene: TRBV7-9; J gene: TRBJ1-1; CDR3 length: 13; CDR3 protein: CASSFRTVYEAFF
V gene: TRBV13; J gene: TRBJ2-7; CDR3 length: 14; CDR3 protein: CASSSRLAGDEQYF
V gene: TRBV5-6; J gene: TRBJ1-6; CDR3 length: 15; CDR3 protein: CASSLVRDSNSPLHF
V gene: TRBV7-2; J gene: TRBJ2-3; CDR3 length: 17; CDR3 protein: CASSLAGTGGGWDTQYF
V gene: TRBV7-9; J gene: TRBJ2-7; CDR3 length: 15; CDR3 protein: CASSFGQGATYEQYF
V gene: TRBV7-2; J gene: TRBJ2-7; CDR3 length: 14; CDR3 protein: CASSFGDVTYEQYF
V gene: TRBV18; J gene: TRBJ2-3; CDR3 length: 15; CDR3 protein: CASSPLRGLTDTQYF
V gene: TRBV7-9; J gene: TRBJ1-1; CDR3 length: 12; CDR3 protein: CASSLQGFEAFF
V gene: TRBV6-1; J gene: TRBJ2-4; CDR3 length: 14; CDR3 protein: CASSEGVGGGIQYF
V gene: TRBV27; J gene: TRBJ2-7; CDR3 length: 15; CDR3 protein: CASSQVFLSSYEQYF
V gene: TRBV12-3/TRBV12-4; J gene: TRBJ1-5; CDR3 length: 11; CDR3 protein: CASSVWSAQHF
V gene: TRBV6-6; J gene: TRBJ1-6; CDR3 length: 16; CDR3 protein: CASTTGGISFNSPLHF
V gene: TRBV13; J gene: TRBJ1-3; CDR3 length: 16; CDR3 protein: CASRLFDSFSGNTIYF
V gene: TRBV13; J gene: TRBJ1-5; CDR3 length: 15; CDR3 protein: CASSFGRAPNQPQHF
V gene: TRBV28; J gene: TRBJ2-7; CDR3 length: 14; CDR3 protein: CASTEDRVTYEQYF
V gene: TRBV7-9; J gene: TRBJ2-3; CDR3 length: 12; CDR3 protein: CASSSGEMTQYF
V gene: TRBV6-6; J gene: TRBJ1-2; CDR3 length: 12; CDR3 protein: CASSYHDPGYTF
V gene: TRBV18; J gene: TRBJ1-6; CDR3 length: 14; CDR3 protein: CASSSRQGNSPLHF
V gene: TRBV2; J gene: TRBJ2-6; CDR3 length: 17; CDR3 protein: CASSEIRLSSGANVLTF
V gene: TRBV4-3; J gene: TRBJ2-1; CDR3 length: 16; CDR3 protein: CASSQALGSGYNEQFF
V gene: TRBV2; J gene: TRBJ2-7; CDR3 length: 14; CDR3 protein: CASSGTLSSYEQYF
V gene: TRBV28; J gene: TRBJ1-2; CDR3 length: 17; CDR3 protein: CASRNPPGQGVDYGYTF
V gene: TRBV9; J gene: TRBJ1-6; CDR3 length: 15; CDR3 protein: CASSSSRGSNSPLHF
V gene: TRBV13; J gene: TRBJ2-3; CDR3 length: 16; CDR3 protein: CASSLRTSGFTDTQYF
V gene: TRBV7-9; J gene: TRBJ1-4; CDR3 length: 14; CDR3 protein: CASSLAGVNEKLFF
V gene: TRBV7-9; J gene: TRBJ2-5; CDR3 length: 14; CDR3 protein: CASSWPGLQETQYF
V gene: TRBV5-1; J gene: TRBJ2-7; CDR3 length: 16; CDR3 protein: CASSFGRQSMAYEQYF
V gene: TRBV5-1; J gene: TRBJ1-1; CDR3 length: 13; CDR3 protein: CASIRTGSTEAFF
V gene: TRBV27; J gene: TRBJ1-2; CDR3 length: 14; CDR3 protein: CASSLRAQGAGYTF
V gene: TRBV7-9; J gene: TRBJ2-7; CDR3 length: 13; CDR3 protein: CASSFGVGDEQYF
V gene: TRBV7-9; J gene: TRBJ1-1; CDR3 length: 14; CDR3 protein: CASSLYRINTEAFF
V gene: TRBV20-1; J gene: TRBJ1-2; CDR3 length: 11; CDR3 protein: CSVEGAKGYTF
V gene: TRBV30; J gene: TRBJ2-1; CDR3 length: 17; CDR3 protein: CAWSTLRTSGGANEQFF
V gene: TRBV9; J gene: TRBJ2-7; CDR3 length: 14; CDR3 protein: CASSPRGGAYEQYF
V gene: TRBV19; J gene: TRBJ1-3; CDR3 length: 14; CDR3 protein: CATEDGGTGNTIYF
V gene: TRBV7-9; J gene: TRBJ1-2; CDR3 length: 12; CDR3 protein: CASSDRVGGYTF
V gene: TRBV6-6; J gene: TRBJ2-7; CDR3 length: 15; CDR3 protein: CASRDERGRSYEQYF
V gene: TRBV18; J gene: TRBJ1-6; CDR3 length: 16; CDR3 protein: CASSPSGRPIGAPLHF
V gene: TRBV13; J gene: TRBJ2-1; CDR3 length: 16; CDR3 protein: CASSVGLASSYNEQFF
V gene: TRBV10-3; J gene: TRBJ2-5; CDR3 length: 13; CDR3 protein: CAIRRGGEETQYF
V gene: TRBV3-1/TRBV3-2; J gene: TRBJ1-6; CDR3 length: 15; CDR3 protein: CASSSGRSYNSPLHF
V gene: TRBV4-3; J gene: TRBJ2-1; CDR3 length: 15; CDR3 protein: CASSQEGLAANEQFF
V gene: TRBV21-1; J gene: TRBJ2-3; CDR3 length: 18; CDR3 protein: CASSKGRAGGQGRDTQYF
V gene: TRBV27; J gene: TRBJ1-2; CDR3 length: 13; CDR3 protein: CASSLNKRYGYTF
V gene: TRBV12-1; J gene: TRBJ2-4; CDR3 length: 14; CDR3 protein: CASSSRTGGNIQYF